The rows below give T cell receptor beta chains drawn from one sample of a study of cytomegalovirus exposure and HLA in healthy donors. The protocol was immunoSEQ multiplex PCR, while the TCRdb copy is restricted to in-frame clones and leaves out a portion. The sample records about 190,000 clones, around 88% being singletons. Sequencing input: PBMCs. These receptors were obtained from a woman aged 25 to 39 in good health and CMV-seronegative. The CDR3 runs from the conserved cysteine through the conserved F or W. A D gene is named only where the DNA matches it firmly. Clone size is not always given. Where it is, it says once, few, many or a class for expanded clones.

D gene | J gene | V gene | clone size | CDR3 protein | CDR3 DNA
- | TRBJ1-5 | TRBV6-5 | few | CASFSGVGNQPQHF | TGTGCCAGCTTCAGCGGGGTAGGCAATCAGCCCCAGCATTTT
TRBD1 | TRBJ2-7 | TRBV19 | - | CASSTRTGTDEQYF | TGTGCCAGTAGTACTCGGACAGGGACCGACGAGCAGTACTTC
- | TRBJ2-1 | TRBV5-1 | - | CASSLRAAGAEQFF | TGCGCCAGCAGCTTGCGGGCGGCGGGTGCTGAGCAGTTCTTC
TRBD1 | TRBJ2-7 | TRBV5-1 | - | CASSSRTGNSYEQYF | TGCGCCAGCAGCTCCCGGACAGGGAACTCCTACGAGCAGTACTTC
TRBD1 | TRBJ2-3 | TRBV5-1 | once | CASNSGTGETDTQYF | TGCGCCAGCAACTCCGGGACAGGAGAGACAGATACGCAGTATTTT
TRBD1 | TRBJ1-1 | TRBV4-1 | - | CASSQDLGGVRVRTEAFF | TGCGCCAGCAGCCAAGATTTAGGGGGCGTAAGGGTTCGAACTGAAGCTTTCTTT
TRBD2 | TRBJ2-5 | TRBV5-4 | - | CASSLTSGVSKTQYF | TGTGCCAGCAGCTTGACTAGCGGGGTTTCGAAGACCCAGTACTTC
- | TRBJ2-1 | TRBV7-7 | - | CASSFQRDSPYNEQFF | TGTGCTAGCAGCTTCCAACGGGACTCCCCCTACAATGAGCAGTTCTTC
- | TRBJ2-3 | TRBV9 | once | CASSPRRVADTQYF | TGTGCCAGCAGCCCCCGGAGGGTTGCAGATACGCAGTATTTT
TRBD1 | TRBJ2-7 | TRBV5-1 | once | CASSLEGTGANEQYF | TGCGCCAGCAGCTTGGAAGGGACAGGGGCAAACGAGCAGTACTTC
TRBD2 | TRBJ2-4 | TRBV6-1 | - | CASCPSGGGNIQYF | TGTGCCAGCTGTCCCTCCGGGGGGGGGAACATTCAGTACTTC
TRBD1 | TRBJ1-6 | TRBV5-6 | - | CASSSGQGNYNSPLHF | TGTGCCAGCAGCTCGGGACAGGGGAATTATAATTCACCCCTCCACTTT
TRBD2 | TRBJ2-5 | TRBV28 | - | CASSRGDLQETQYF | TGTGCCAGCAGCCGGGGGGACCTACAAGAGACCCAGTACTTC
- | TRBJ2-1 | TRBV9 | few | CASNLQGSSYNEQFF | TGTGCCAGCAACCTACAGGGAAGCTCCTACAATGAGCAGTTCTTC
TRBD2 | TRBJ2-7 | TRBV28 | - | CASSLPGLVNEQYF | TGTGCCAGCAGCTTGCCAGGACTAGTCAACGAGCAGTACTTC
TRBD2 | TRBJ2-3 | TRBV11-2 | - | CASSLSYGLAGWAGDTQYF | TGTGCCAGCAGCTTAAGTTACGGACTAGCGGGATGGGCTGGAGATACGCAGTATTTT
TRBD1 | TRBJ2-1 | TRBV18 | - | CASSQDRGLNEQFF | TGTGCCAGCTCACAGGACAGGGGGCTGAATGAGCAGTTCTTC
- | TRBJ2-1 | TRBV7-3 | - | CASSQGGEQFF | TGTGCCAGCAGCCAGGGGGGTGAGCAGTTCTTC
TRBD1 | TRBJ2-5 | TRBV6-6 | - | CASRGWDRGGETQYF | TGTGCCAGCAGAGGCTGGGACAGGGGAGGTGAGACCCAGTACTTC
TRBD1 | TRBJ2-5 | TRBV7-9 | - | CASSFGGQGKETQYF | TGTGCCAGCAGCTTTGGGGGACAGGGGAAGGAGACCCAGTACTTC
TRBD1 | TRBJ2-7 | TRBV27 | - | CASSLGTGDIYEQYF | TGTGCCAGCAGTTTAGGGACAGGGGACATCTACGAGCAGTACTTC
TRBD2 | TRBJ2-1 | TRBV6-1 | - | CASQAGAVNEQFF | TGTGCCTCCCAGGCGGGAGCCGTCAATGAGCAGTTCTTC
- | TRBJ1-6 | TRBV9 | - | CASSVLSGPLHF | TGTGCCAGCAGCGTATTGTCCGGACCCCTCCACTTT
- | TRBJ1-1 | TRBV25-1 | - | CASSDTLNTEAFF | TGTGCCAGCAGTGATACATTGAACACTGAAGCTTTCTTT
- | TRBJ1-1 | TRBV21-1 | few | CASSKDADSLMNTEAFF | TGTGCCAGCAGCAAAGATGCTGACTCTTTGATGAACACTGAAGCTTTCTTT
TRBD2 | TRBJ2-5 | TRBV7-2 | - | CASSIVAGGQETQYF | TGTGCCAGCAGCATCGTAGCGGGGGGCCAAGAGACCCAGTACTTC
TRBD1 | TRBJ1-1 | TRBV6-5 | few | CASLQGGNTEAFF | TGTGCCAGCCTACAGGGGGGCAACACTGAAGCTTTCTTT
- | TRBJ1-1 | TRBV9 | - | CASSASIGNTEAFF | TGTGCCAGCAGCGCCTCTATCGGGAACACTGAAGCTTTCTTT
- | TRBJ2-1 | TRBV13 | - | CASSLNRGLDEQFF | TGTGCCAGCAGCTTAAACAGAGGGCTGGATGAGCAGTTCTTC
TRBD1 | TRBJ2-7 | TRBV7-9 | few | CASSGPEQGTYEQYF | TGTGCCAGCAGCGGGCCCGAACAGGGGACCTACGAGCAGTACTTC
- | TRBJ2-7 | TRBV2 | - | CASSEGGHEQYF | TGTGCCAGCAGTGAAGGGGGCCACGAGCAGTACTTC
- | TRBJ1-4 | TRBV19 | - | CASSTRHFFNEKLFF | TGTGCCAGTAGTACCCGACACTTTTTTAATGAAAAACTGTTTTTT
- | TRBJ1-1 | TRBV4-1 | once | CASSLFSGDTEAFF | TGCGCCAGCAGCCTTTTTTCGGGGGACACTGAAGCTTTCTTT
TRBD1 | TRBJ1-6 | TRBV19 | - | CASSSGTENSPLHF | TGTGCCAGTAGTTCCGGGACAGAAAATTCACCCCTCCACTTT
- | TRBJ2-5 | TRBV6-1 | - | CASSRLSETQYF | TGTGCCAGCAGCAGACTCTCTGAGACCCAGTACTTC
- | TRBJ1-4 | TRBV27 | - | CASSLSPDRESWSAKLFF | TGTGCCAGCAGTTTATCGCCGGACAGAGAGTCGTGGAGTGCGAAACTGTTTTTT
- | TRBJ1-5 | TRBV28 | - | CASSLAGDQPQHF | TGTGCCAGCAGTTTGGCAGGGGATCAGCCCCAGCATTTT
TRBD2 | TRBJ2-1 | TRBV27 | - | CASSPGGALGEQFF | TGTGCCAGCAGCCCGGGAGGGGCACTGGGTGAGCAGTTCTTC
- | TRBJ1-5 | TRBV11-3 | - | CASSLQTGTLNQPQHF | TGTGCCAGCAGCTTACAAACAGGGACGCTCAATCAGCCCCAGCATTTT
- | TRBJ1-2 | TRBV19 | - | CASSIAAGDPGPNGYTF | TGTGCCAGTAGTATAGCTGCGGGGGATCCGGGACCTAATGGCTACACCTTC
TRBD1 | TRBJ2-3 | TRBV5-1 | - | CASHFNIPGQGIKDTQYF | TGCGCCAGCCATTTTAATATACCGGGACAGGGGATTAAGGATACGCAGTATTTT
- | TRBJ2-7 | TRBV25-1 | - | CASSGLGRYEQYF | TGTGCCAGCAGTGGATTAGGGAGGTACGAGCAGTACTTC
- | TRBJ2-3 | TRBV5-4 | once | CASSLTSGDTQYF | TGTGCCAGCAGCTTGACCTCCGGGGATACGCAGTATTTT
TRBD2 | TRBJ2-1 | TRBV28 | - | CASSFSLAGGDSYNEQFF | TGTGCCAGCAGTTTTTCCCTAGCGGGAGGAGACTCCTACAATGAGCAGTTCTTC
TRBD1 | TRBJ2-7 | TRBV18 | - | CASSPLGTAGYEQYF | TGTGCCAGCTCACCGCTCGGGACAGCCGGCTACGAGCAGTACTTC
- | TRBJ2-7 | TRBV28 | - | CASSPGVPTSYEQYF | TGTGCCAGCAGCCCGGGGGTGCCAACCTCCTACGAGCAGTACTTC
TRBD2 | TRBJ2-5 | TRBV4-2 | - | CASSPLMGLAGGRQTQYF | TGTGCCAGCAGCCCGCTAATGGGGCTAGCGGGAGGGCGGCAGACCCAGTACTTC
TRBD2 | TRBJ2-1 | TRBV30 | - | CAWSFTDFSGGEFF | TGTGCCTGGAGCTTCACGGACTTTTCCGGGGGGGAGTTCTTC
- | TRBJ2-6 | TRBV28 | - | CASSLPVGQTGANVLTF | TGTGCCAGCAGCCTACCCGTGGGACAAACTGGGGCCAACGTCCTGACTTTC
- | TRBJ1-4 | TRBV29-1 | - | CGAVDSSTNEKLFF | TGCGGCGCCGTCGACAGCTCAACTAATGAAAAACTGTTTTTT
- | TRBJ2-7 | TRBV5-1 | - | CASSSNSYEQYF | TGCGCCAGCAGCTCCAATTCCTACGAGCAGTACTTC
TRBD1 | TRBJ1-2 | TRBV30 | - | CAWIGTGGGYTF | TGTGCCTGGATTGGGACAGGGGGCGGCTACACCTTC
- | TRBJ2-5 | TRBV5-1 | - | CASSASEEETQYF | TGCGCCAGCAGCGCTAGCGAAGAAGAGACCCAGTACTTC
- | TRBJ1-1 | TRBV5-1 | - | CASSLRPGSFYTEAFF | TGCGCCAGCAGCTTGAGGCCAGGCAGCTTTTACACTGAAGCTTTCTTT
TRBD1 | TRBJ2-7 | TRBV27 | - | CASSPGGVFRSSYEQYF | TGTGCCAGCAGCCCAGGGGGCGTCTTTCGTAGCTCCTACGAGCAGTACTTC